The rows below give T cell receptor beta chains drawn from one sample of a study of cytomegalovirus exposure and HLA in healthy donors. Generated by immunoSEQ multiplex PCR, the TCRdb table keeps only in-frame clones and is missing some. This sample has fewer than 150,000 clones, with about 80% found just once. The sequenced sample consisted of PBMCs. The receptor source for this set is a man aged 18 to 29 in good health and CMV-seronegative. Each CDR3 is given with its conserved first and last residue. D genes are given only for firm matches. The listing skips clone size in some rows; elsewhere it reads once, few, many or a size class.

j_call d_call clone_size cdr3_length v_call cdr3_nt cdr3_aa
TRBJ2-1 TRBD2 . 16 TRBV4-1 TGCGCCAGCAGCCAGACTCTAGCGGGGGGTGTGAATGAGCAGTTCTTC CASSQTLAGGVNEQFF
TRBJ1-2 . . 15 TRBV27 TGTGCCAGCAGTTCCGGACAGCTTCCTAACTATGGCTACACCTTC CASSSGQLPNYGYTF
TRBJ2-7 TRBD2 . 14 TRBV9 TGTGCCAGCAGCCCCCCGGGGGGCTCCTACGAGCAGTACTTC CASSPPGGSYEQYF
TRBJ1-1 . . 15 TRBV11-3 TGTGCCAGCAGCTTATACGGGGTACTGAACACTGAAGCTTTCTTT CASSLYGVLNTEAFF
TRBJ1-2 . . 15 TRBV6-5 TGTGCCAGCAGTTACTCCGGGATACTCAACTATGGCTACACCTTC CASSYSGILNYGYTF
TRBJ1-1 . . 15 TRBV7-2 TGTGCCAGCAGCTTAGCTGCGGGGAATAGGCGTACAGCTTTCTTT CASSLAAGNRRTAFF
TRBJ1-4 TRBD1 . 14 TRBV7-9 TGTGCCAGCAGCTCCGACAGGGGTAATGAAAAACTGTTTTTT CASSSDRGNEKLFF
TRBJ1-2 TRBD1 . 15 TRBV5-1 TGCGCCAGCAGCTTGGAAGGACAGGGGGTTTCCTTTTGCACCTTC CASSLEGQGVSFCTF
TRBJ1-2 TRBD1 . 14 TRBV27 TGTGCCAGCAGTTCGAACACAGGGGCCTATGGCTACACCTTC CASSSNTGAYGYTF
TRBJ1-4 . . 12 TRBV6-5 TGTGCCACTCGGGGGGAAAATGAAAAACTGTTTTTT CATRGENEKLFF
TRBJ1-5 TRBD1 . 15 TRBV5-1 TGCGCCAGCAGCTTGTCACCGACAGGGGATCAGCCCCAGCATTTT CASSLSPTGDQPQHF
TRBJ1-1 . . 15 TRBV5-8 TGTGCCAGCAGCTTGGAGGGACTGATAAACACTGAAGCTTTCTTT CASSLEGLINTEAFF
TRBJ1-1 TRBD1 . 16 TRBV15 TGTGCCACCACGCCGTACGGACAGGGGGGATACACTGAAGCTTTCTTT CATTPYGQGGYTEAFF
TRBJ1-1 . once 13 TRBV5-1 TGCGCCAGTAACCTTCCAGGGCACACTGAAGCTTTCTTT CASNLPGHTEAFF
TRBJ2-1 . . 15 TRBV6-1 TGTGCCAGCAGTGTGAGCGGGTACTCCTACAATGAGCAGTTCTTC CASSVSGYSYNEQFF
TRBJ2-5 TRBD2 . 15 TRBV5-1 TGCGCCAGCAGCTTAGTAGCGGGGGACCAAGAGACCCAGTACTTC CASSLVAGDQETQYF
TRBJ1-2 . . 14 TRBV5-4 TGTGCCAGCAGCCTTCCAGGGGTTAACTATGGCTACACCTTC CASSLPGVNYGYTF
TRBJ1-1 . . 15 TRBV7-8 TGTGCCAGCGGCCGGGAAGGACCGACGAACACTGAAGCTTTCTTT CASGREGPTNTEAFF
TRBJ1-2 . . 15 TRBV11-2 TGTGCCAGCAGCCCGGGGCTTGGGGGCCCCTATGGCTACACCTTC CASSPGLGGPYGYTF
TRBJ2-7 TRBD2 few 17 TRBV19 TGTGCCAGTACCTCGACCATTTCTAGCGGGGGGTCCTACGAGCAGTACTTC CASTSTISSGGSYEQYF
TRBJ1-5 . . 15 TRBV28 TGTGCCAGCAGTTTATCGGGGGGGAGGCATCAGCCCCAGCATTTT CASSLSGGRHQPQHF
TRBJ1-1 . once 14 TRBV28 TGTGCCAGCAGTTTCGGCAGGGCGAACACTGAAGCTTTCTTT CASSFGRANTEAFF
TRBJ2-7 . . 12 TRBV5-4 TGTGCCAGCAGCGCGGGTCCCTACGAGCAGTACTTC CASSAGPYEQYF
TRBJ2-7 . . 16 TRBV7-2 TGTGCCAGCAGCTTACTTCTCAGCAAACTAGGCTACGAGCAGTACTTC CASSLLLSKLGYEQYF
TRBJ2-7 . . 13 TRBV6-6 TGTGCCAGCAGTTGGGGGGACAGTGGCGAGCAGTACTTC CASSWGDSGEQYF
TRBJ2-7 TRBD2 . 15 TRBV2 TGTGCCAGCAGTGAAGGACTAGCGGACTCCTACGAGCAGTACTTC CASSEGLADSYEQYF